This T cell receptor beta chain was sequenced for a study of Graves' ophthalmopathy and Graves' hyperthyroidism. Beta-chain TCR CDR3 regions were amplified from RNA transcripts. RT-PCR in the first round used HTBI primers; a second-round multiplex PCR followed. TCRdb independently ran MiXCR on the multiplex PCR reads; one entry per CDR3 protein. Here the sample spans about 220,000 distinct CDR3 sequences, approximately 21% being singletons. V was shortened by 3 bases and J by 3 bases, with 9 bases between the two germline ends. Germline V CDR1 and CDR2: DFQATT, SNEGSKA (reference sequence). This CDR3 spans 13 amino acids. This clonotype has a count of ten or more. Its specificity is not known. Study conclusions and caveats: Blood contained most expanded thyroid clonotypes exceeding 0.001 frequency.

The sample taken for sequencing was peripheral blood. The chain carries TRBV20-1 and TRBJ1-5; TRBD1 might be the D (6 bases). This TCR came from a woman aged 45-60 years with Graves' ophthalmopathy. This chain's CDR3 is CSARHRANQPQHF. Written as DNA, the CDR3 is TGCAGTGCTAGGCACAGGGCCAATCAGCCCCAGCATTTT.